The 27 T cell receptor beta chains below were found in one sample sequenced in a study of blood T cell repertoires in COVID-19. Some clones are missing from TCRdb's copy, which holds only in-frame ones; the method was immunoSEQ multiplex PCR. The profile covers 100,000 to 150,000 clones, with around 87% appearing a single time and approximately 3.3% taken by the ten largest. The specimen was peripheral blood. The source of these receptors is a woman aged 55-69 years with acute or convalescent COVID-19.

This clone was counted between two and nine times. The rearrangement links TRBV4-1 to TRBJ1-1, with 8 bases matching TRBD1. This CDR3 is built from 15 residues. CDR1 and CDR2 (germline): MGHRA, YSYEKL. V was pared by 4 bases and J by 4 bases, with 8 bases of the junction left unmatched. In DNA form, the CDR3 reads TGCGCCAGCAGCCGCGACGGACAGGGAACCACTGAAGCTTTCTTT. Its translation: CASSRDGQGTTEAFF.

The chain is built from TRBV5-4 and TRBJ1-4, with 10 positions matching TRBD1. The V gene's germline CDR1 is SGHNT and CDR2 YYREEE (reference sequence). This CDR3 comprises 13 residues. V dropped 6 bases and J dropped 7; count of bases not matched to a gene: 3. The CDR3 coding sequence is TGTGCCAGCACCAGGGACAGGGGTGAAAAACTGTTTTTT. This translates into CASTRDRGEKLFF.

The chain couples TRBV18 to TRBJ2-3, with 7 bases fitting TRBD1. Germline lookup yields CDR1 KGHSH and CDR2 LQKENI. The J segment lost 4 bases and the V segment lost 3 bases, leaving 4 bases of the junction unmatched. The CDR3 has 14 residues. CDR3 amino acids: CASSPLDRSDTQYF. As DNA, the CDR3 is TGTGCCAGCTCACCTTTGGACAGGTCAGATACGCAGTATTTT.

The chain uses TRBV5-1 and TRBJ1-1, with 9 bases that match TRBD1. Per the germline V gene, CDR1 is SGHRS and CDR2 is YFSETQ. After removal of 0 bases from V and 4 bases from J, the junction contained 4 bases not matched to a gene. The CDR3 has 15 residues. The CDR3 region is CASSLDGQGSTEAFF. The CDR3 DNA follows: TGCGCCAGCAGCTTGGACGGACAGGGGAGCACTGAAGCTTTCTTT.

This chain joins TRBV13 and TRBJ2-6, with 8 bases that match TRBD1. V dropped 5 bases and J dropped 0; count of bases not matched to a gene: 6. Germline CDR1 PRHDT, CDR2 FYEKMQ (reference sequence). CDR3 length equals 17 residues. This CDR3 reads CASSPGTGVSGANVLTF. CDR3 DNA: TGTGCCAGCAGCCCCGGGACAGGAGTCTCTGGGGCCAACGTCCTGACTTTC.

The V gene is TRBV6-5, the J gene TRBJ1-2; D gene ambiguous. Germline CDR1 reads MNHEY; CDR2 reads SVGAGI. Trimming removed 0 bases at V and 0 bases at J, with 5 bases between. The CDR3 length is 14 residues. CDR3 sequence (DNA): TGTGCCAGCAGTTACTCACACGCTAACTATGGCTACACCTTC. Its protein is CASSYSHANYGYTF.

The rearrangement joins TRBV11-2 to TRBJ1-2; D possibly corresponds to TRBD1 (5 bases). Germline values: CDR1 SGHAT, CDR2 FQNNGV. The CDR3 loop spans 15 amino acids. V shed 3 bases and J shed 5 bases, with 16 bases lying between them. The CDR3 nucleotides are TGTGCCAGCAGCTTCCCGGGGGGGGTAGGGTATGGCTACACCTTC. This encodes CASSFPGGVGYGYTF.

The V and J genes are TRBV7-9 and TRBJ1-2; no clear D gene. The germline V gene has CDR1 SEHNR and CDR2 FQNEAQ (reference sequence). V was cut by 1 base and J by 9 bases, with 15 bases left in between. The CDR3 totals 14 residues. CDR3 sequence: CASSLGLLTGSYTF. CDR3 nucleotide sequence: TGTGCCAGCAGCTTAGGACTGCTGACGGGAAGCTACACCTTC.

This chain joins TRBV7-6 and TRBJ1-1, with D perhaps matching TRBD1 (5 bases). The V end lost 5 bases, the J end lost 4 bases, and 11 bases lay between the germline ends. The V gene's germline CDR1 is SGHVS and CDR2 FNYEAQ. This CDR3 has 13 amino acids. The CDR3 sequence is CASSPGGGTEAFF. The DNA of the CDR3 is TGTGCCAGCAGCCCCGGGGGAGGCACTGAAGCTTTCTTT.

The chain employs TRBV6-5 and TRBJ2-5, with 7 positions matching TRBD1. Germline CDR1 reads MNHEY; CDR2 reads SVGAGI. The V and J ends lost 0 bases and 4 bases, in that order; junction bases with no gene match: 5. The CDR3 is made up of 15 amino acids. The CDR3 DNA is TGTGCCAGCAGTTACTCGACAGGGTCGGGAGAGACCCAGTACTTC. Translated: CASSYSTGSGETQYF.

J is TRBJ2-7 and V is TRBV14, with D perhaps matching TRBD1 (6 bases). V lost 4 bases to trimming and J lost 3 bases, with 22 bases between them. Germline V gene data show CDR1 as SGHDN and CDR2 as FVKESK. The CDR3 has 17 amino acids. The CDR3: CASSPRFGLPRGYEQYF. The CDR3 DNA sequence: TGTGCCAGCAGCCCCCGATTCGGCCTTCCCAGGGGCTACGAGCAGTACTTC.

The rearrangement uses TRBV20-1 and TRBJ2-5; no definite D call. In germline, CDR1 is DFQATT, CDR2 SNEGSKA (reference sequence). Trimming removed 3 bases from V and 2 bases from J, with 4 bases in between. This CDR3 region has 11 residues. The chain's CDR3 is CSASVQETQYF. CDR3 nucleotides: TGCAGTGCTAGCGTGCAAGAGACCCAGTACTTC.

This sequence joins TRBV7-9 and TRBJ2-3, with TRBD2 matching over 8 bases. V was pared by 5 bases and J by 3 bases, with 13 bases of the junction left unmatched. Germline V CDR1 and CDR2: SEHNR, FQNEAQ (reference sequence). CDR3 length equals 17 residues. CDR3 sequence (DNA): TGTGCCAGCAGCCGGCCCCTAAGCGGGAGTGGGACAGATACGCAGTATTTT. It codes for CASSRPLSGSGTDTQYF.

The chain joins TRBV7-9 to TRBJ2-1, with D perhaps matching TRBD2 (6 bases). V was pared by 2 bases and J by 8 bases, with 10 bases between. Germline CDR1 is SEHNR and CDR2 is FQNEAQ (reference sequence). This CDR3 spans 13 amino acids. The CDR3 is CASSLSGGYEQFF. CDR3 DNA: TGTGCCAGCAGCTTAAGTGGAGGGTATGAGCAGTTCTTC.

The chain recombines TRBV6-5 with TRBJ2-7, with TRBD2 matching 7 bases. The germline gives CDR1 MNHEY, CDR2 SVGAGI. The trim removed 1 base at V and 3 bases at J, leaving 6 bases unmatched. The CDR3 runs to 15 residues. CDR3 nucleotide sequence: TGTGCCAGCAGTTACTTTCGGGGGGTCGGCTACGAGCAGTACTTC. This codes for CASSYFRGVGYEQYF.

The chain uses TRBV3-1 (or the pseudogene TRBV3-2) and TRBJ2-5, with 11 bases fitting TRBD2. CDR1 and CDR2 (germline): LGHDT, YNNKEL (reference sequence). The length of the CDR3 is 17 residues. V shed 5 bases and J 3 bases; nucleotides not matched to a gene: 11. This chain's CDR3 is CASSRLTSGILKETQYF. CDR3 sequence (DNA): TGTGCCAGCAGCAGACTGACTAGCGGGATTTTAAAAGAGACCCAGTACTTC.

CDR3 coding DNA: TGTGCCAGCAGACTCGGACTAGCGGGAGGTAATGAGCAGTTCTTC. It is translated as CASRLGLAGGNEQFF. The genes are TRBV28 and TRBJ2-1; TRBD2 matches at 14 bases. Germline trimming cut 6 bases from V and 7 bases from J; bases unmatched to any gene: 5. Germline CDR1 MDHEN, CDR2 SYDVKM. The CDR3 length is 15 residues.

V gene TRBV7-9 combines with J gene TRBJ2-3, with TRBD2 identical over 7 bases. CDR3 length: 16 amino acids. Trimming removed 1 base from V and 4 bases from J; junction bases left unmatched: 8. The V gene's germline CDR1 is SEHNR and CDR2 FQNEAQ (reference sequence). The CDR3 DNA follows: TGTGCCAGCAGCTTAGGGTTGCGGGAGAAGGCAGATACGCAGTATTTT. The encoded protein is CASSLGLREKADTQYF.

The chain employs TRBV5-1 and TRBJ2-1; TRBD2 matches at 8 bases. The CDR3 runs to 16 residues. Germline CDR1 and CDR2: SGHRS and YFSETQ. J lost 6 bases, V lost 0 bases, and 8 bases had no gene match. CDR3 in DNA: TGCGCCAGCAGCTTGGACCATGCGGGAGGAAGCAATGAGCAGTTCTTC. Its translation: CASSLDHAGGSNEQFF.

Here the CDR3 reads CASLAGNTGELFF. The DNA of the CDR3 is TGTGCCAGCTTAGCGGGAAACACCGGGGAGCTGTTTTTT. The rearrangement joins TRBV12-3 or TRBV12-4 to TRBJ2-2, with TRBD2 matching over 8 bases. V lost 8 bases to trimming and J lost 2 bases; unmatched junction nucleotides: 1. The CDR3 spans 13 residues.

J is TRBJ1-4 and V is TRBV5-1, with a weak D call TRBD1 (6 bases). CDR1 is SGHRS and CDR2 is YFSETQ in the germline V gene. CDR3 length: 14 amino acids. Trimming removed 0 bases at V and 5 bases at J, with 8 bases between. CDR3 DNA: TGCGCCAGCAGCTTGGAGACAGGCAATGAAAAACTGTTTTTT. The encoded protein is CASSLETGNEKLFF. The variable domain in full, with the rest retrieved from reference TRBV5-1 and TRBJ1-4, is KAGVTQTPRYLIKTRGQQVTLSCSPISGHRSVSWYQQTPGQGLQFLFEYFSETQRNKGNFPGRFSGRQFSNSRSEMNVSTLELGDSALYLCASSLETGNEKLFFGSGTQLSVL.

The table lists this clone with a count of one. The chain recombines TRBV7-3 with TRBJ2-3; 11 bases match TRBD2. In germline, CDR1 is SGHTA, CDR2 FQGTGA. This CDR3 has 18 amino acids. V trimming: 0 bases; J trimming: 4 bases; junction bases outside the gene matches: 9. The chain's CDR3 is CASSLTGAVAGGPDTQYF. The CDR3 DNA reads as TGTGCCAGCAGCTTAACAGGTGCGGTAGCGGGAGGGCCAGATACGCAGTATTTT. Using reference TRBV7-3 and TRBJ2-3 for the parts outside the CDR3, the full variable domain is GAGVSQTPSNKVTEKGKYVELRCDPISGHTALYWYRQSLGQGPEFLIYFQGTGAADDSGLPNDRFFAVRPEGSVSTLKIQRTERGDSAVYLCASSLTGAVAGGPDTQYFGPGTRLTVL.

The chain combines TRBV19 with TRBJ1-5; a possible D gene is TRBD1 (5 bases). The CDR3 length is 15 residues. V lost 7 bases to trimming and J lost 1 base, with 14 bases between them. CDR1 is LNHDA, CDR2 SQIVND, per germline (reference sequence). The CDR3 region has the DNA TGTGCCAGTAAGGAACAGGTCGGGAGCAATCAGCCCCAGCATTTT. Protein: CASKEQVGSNQPQHF.

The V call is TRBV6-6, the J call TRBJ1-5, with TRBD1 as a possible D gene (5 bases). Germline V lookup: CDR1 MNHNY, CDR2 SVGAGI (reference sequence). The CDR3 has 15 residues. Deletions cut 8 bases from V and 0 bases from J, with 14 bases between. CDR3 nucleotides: TGTGCCAGCGGCAGACAGACGGATAGCAATCAGCCCCAGCATTTT. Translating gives CASGRQTDSNQPQHF.

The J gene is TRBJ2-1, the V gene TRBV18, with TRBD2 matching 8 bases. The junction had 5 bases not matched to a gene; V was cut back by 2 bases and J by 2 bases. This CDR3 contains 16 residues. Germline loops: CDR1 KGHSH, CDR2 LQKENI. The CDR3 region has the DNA TGTGCCAGCTCACCAATAGCGGGGTCCGCCTACAATGAGCAGTTCTTC. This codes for CASSPIAGSAYNEQFF.

The CDR3 nucleotides read TGTGCCAGCAGTTACCGAGGGTTAGCAAATCAGCCCCAGCATTTT. Amino acids: CASSYRGLANQPQHF. The rearrangement uses TRBV6-2 or TRBV6-3 and TRBJ1-5; unclear D gene. Germline V lookup: CDR1 MNHEY, CDR2 SVGEGT. The V and J ends lost 2 bases and 4 bases respectively, with 12 bases between them. This CDR3 is built from 15 residues.

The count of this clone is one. The CDR3 region has the DNA TGTGCCAGCAGCCAACGACTAGCGGGAGGCTACGAGCAGTACTTC. It is translated as CASSQRLAGGYEQYF. The V gene is TRBV2, the J gene TRBJ2-7, with 13 bases that match TRBD2. The V gene's germline CDR1 is SNHLY and CDR2 FYNNEI. This CDR3 has 15 amino acids. With V trimmed by 6 bases and J by 3 bases, 5 bases remained unmatched. Drawing the rest from reference TRBV2 and TRBJ2-7, the complete variable domain is EPEVTQTPSHQVTQMGQEVILRCVPISNHLYFYWYRQILGQKVEFLVSFYNNEISEKSEIFDDQFSVERPDGSNFTLKIRSTKLEDSAMYFCASSQRLAGGYEQYFGPGTRLTVT.